The 15 T cell receptor beta chains given below trace back to one sample, sequenced in a study of regulatory T cells in long-lasting Graves disease. The TCR beta library used iRepertoire HTBI primers with Arm-PCR amplification of CDR3. TCRdb re-called the multiplex PCR reads with MiXCR, one entry per CDR3 protein. The sample holds 600,000 to 800,000 distinct CDR3 sequences, about 30% seen once. Stated time point: persistent/refractory GD, antithyroid drugs over 5 years with positive TRAb. The authors made the TCR library using RNA they extracted from PBMCs. The material was peripheral blood mononuclear cells (PBMCs), obtained when the disease was refractory, from a patient treated with antithyroid drugs. These receptors all come from a female donor with Graves disease.

J is TRBJ2-1 and V is TRBV18; the D is unclear. The V gene lost 1 base and the J gene lost 0 bases, with 13 bases spanning the gap. From germline, CDR1 is KGHSH and CDR2 LQKENI. The CDR3 has 17 residues. The DNA for the CDR3 is TGTGCCAGCTCACCACGGGCAGGTTCATTCTCCTACAATGAGCAGTTCTTC. Translation gives CASSPRAGSFSYNEQFF.

Comment on this clonotype: A junction boundary mismatches the germline segment, possibly from a read error. The chain links TRBV29-1 to TRBJ2-4; maybe TRBD2 (7 bases). Germline V gives CDR1 SQVTM, CDR2 ANQGSEA. The CDR3 has 15 amino acids. CDR3 DNA: TGCAGCGTAGAAGGGGGGGCGCAGGCCAAAAACATTCAGTACTTC. This encodes CSVEGGAQAKNIQYF.

The chain couples TRBV27 to TRBJ1-1, with 8 bases aligning to TRBD1. This CDR3 spans 13 amino acids. V shed 5 bases and J 10 bases; nucleotides not matched to a gene: 9. Germline assignment: CDR1 MNHEY and CDR2 SMNVEV (reference sequence). Here the CDR3 DNA reads TGTGCCAGCAGTCCCGTCCGGACAGGGCTAGCTTTCTTT. This codes for CASSPVRTGLAFF.

The chain has TRBV9 and TRBJ1-2, with D unclear. Germline V CDR1 and CDR2: SGDLS, YYNGEE. Trimming took 0 bases from V and 4 from J, leaving 10 bases between them. The CDR3 length is 14 residues. This CDR3 is CASSVADGSYGYTF. The CDR3 nucleotides are TGTGCCAGCAGCGTAGCTGACGGATCCTATGGCTACACCTTC.

This clonotype was detected a few times. This chain uses TRBV6-1 with TRBJ2-1; 8 bases match TRBD2. This CDR3 has 12 residues. Per the germline V gene, CDR1 is MNHNS and CDR2 is SASEGT. The ends lost 6 bases at V and 11 bases at J; junction bases unmatched: 6. As DNA, the CDR3 is TGTGCCAGCAGCTTGGCGGGGGGCAAGCAGTTCTTC. This gives the protein CASSLAGGKQFF.

The rearrangement uses TRBV6-9 and TRBJ2-2; a possible D gene is TRBD1 (7 bases). The V gene lost 3 bases and the J gene lost 2 bases, with 13 bases spanning the gap. The CDR3 spans 16 residues. Germline CDR1 reads MNHGY; CDR2 reads SVAAGI. The CDR3 protein is CASSYRQGGNTGELFF. The CDR3 DNA reads as TGTGCCAGCAGTTACCGGCAGGGGGGAAACACCGGGGAGCTGTTTTTT.

This clonotype was picked up a small number of times. The rearrangement links TRBV5-1 to TRBJ2-2, with D possibly TRBD2 on 6 matching bases. Germline-derived CDR1 and CDR2 are SGHRS and YFSETQ. This CDR3 comprises 15 residues. V lost 1 base to trimming and J lost 5 bases, with 12 bases between them. CDR3 amino acids: CASSLTGLQTGELFF. CDR3 sequence (DNA): TGCGCCAGCAGCTTGACGGGACTCCAAACCGGGGAGCTGTTTTTT.

This clonotype has only a few counts. This chain uses TRBV5-1 with TRBJ1-4; 7 positions match TRBD1. V was clipped by 3 bases and J by 7 bases; unmatched bases: 9. From germline, CDR1 is SGHRS and CDR2 YFSETQ. This CDR3 has 15 amino acids. The CDR3 reads CASSSGQARGEKLFF. The CDR3 DNA follows: TGCGCCAGCAGCTCCGGACAGGCCCGGGGTGAAAAACTGTTTTTT.

In its sample, this clonotype was seen a few times. This chain joins TRBV5-1 and TRBJ1-2; TRBD1 might be the D (6 bases). V dropped 3 bases and J dropped 8 bases, with 20 bases sitting between them. The CDR3 is 15 amino acids. Germline values: CDR1 SGHRS, CDR2 YFSETQ. CDR3 amino acids: CASSSNRDTARGYTF. Written as DNA, the CDR3 is TGCGCCAGCAGCTCAAACCGGGACACGGCCAGGGGCTACACCTTC.

This clonotype was detected ten times or more. This rearrangement joins TRBV2 to TRBJ1-1, with D possibly being TRBD1 (6 bases). Trimming pared 3 bases from V and 4 bases from J, leaving 9 bases between. Per germline, CDR1 SNHLY and CDR2 FYNNEI. The CDR3 loop spans 13 amino acids. The chain's CDR3 is CASSDEGGTEAFF. For the CDR3, the DNA is TGTGCCAGCAGTGATGAGGGGGGCACTGAAGCTTTCTTT.

This clonotype showed up many times. In nucleotides, the CDR3 is TGTGCCAGCAGTGAAGCGATACGGCTAGGGGGCTACACCTTC. Protein: CASSEAIRLGGYTF. This chain uses TRBV2 with TRBJ1-2, with unresolved D. V was pared by 0 bases and J by 8 bases, with 13 bases between. The CDR3 length is 14 residues. CDR1 is SNHLY and CDR2 is FYNNEI in the germline V gene. Full variable domain (remainder filled in from reference TRBV2 and TRBJ1-2): EPEVTQTPSHQVTQMGQEVILRCVPISNHLYFYWYRQILGQKVEFLVSFYNNEISEKSEIFDDQFSVERPDGSNFTLKIRSTKLEDSAMYFCASSEAIRLGGYTFGSGTRLTVV.

There are a few counts of this clonotype. V gene TRBV6-2 or TRBV6-3 combines with J gene TRBJ2-7; 11 positions agree with TRBD2. Germline V lookup: CDR1 MNHEY, CDR2 SVGEGT. V was pared by 4 bases and J by 3 bases, with 8 bases of the junction left unmatched. This CDR3 spans 16 amino acids. The CDR3 region has the DNA TGTGCCAGCAGTTTCGCACTAGCGGGGGCTTACTACGAGCAGTACTTC. It yields the protein CASSFALAGAYYEQYF.

This rearrangement joins TRBV4-1 to TRBJ1-2; D gene unclear. The germline CDR1 and CDR2 sequences are MGHRA and YSYEKL. This CDR3 region has 14 residues. Trimming shortened V by 0 bases and J by 4 bases, and 9 bases separated the two germline ends. The DNA for the CDR3 is TGCGCCAGCAGCCAAGATCGGTACGGCTATGGCTACACCTTC. This translates into CASSQDRYGYGYTF.

This clonotype was seen at least ten times. The chain employs TRBV28 and TRBJ1-5, with D perhaps TRBD1 (5 bases). The V end lost 9 bases, the J end lost 7 bases, and 13 bases lay between the germline ends. CDR3 length equals 12 residues. Germline CDR1 MDHEN, CDR2 SYDVKM. The DNA of the CDR3 is TGTGCCAGTAAGATGGGGGTCCAGCCCCAGCATTTT. This gives the protein CASKMGVQPQHF.

This clonotype was seen at least ten times. CDR3 coding DNA: TGTGCCATCAAAACGACCGTCCTGAATGAAAAACTGTTTTTT. Translating gives CAIKTTVLNEKLFF. This rearrangement joins TRBV6-1 to TRBJ1-4, with D unclear. This CDR3 is 14 amino acids long. Germline V gene sequence: CDR1 MNHNS, CDR2 SASEGT. V shed 10 bases and J shed 5 bases, with 17 bases lying between them.